One and the same sample provided the 14 T cell receptor beta chains below, sequenced in a study of blood T cell repertoires in COVID-19. The data were produced by immunoSEQ multiplex PCR, yet TCRdb's version contains in-frame clones alone and is incomplete. The sample comprises 220,000 or so clones, 82% of which are singletons, and about 3.7% rests with the top ten. The specimen was PBMCs or T cells enriched from blood (not recorded which). These receptors came from a woman aged 55 to 70 who had recovered from COVID-19.

The chain links TRBV11-2 to TRBJ2-7; a possible D gene is TRBD1 (5 bases). V lost 3 bases and J lost 6, with 9 bases in between. The CDR3 has 12 amino acids. Per germline, CDR1 SGHAT and CDR2 FQNNGV. In DNA, the CDR3 is TGTGCCAGCAGCTTCGACAGTCCCGAGCAGTACTTC. Translating gives CASSFDSPEQYF. Complete variable domain (other parts from reference TRBV11-2 and TRBJ2-7): EAGVAQSPRYKIIEKRQSVAFWCNPISGHATLYWYQQILGQGPKLLIQFQNNGVVDDSQLPKDRFSAERLKGVDSTLKIQPAKLEDSAVYLCASSFDSPEQYFGPGTRLTVT.

The J gene is TRBJ2-2, the V gene TRBV9, with D possibly being TRBD2 (5 bases). Trimming shortened V by 0 bases and J by 7 bases, and 10 bases separated the two germline ends. The CDR3 has 14 residues. Germline V gives CDR1 SGDLS, CDR2 YYNGEE. The CDR3 DNA sequence: TGTGCCAGCAGCGTAGGCAGCGGTAGCGGGGAGCTGTTTTTT. Translation gives CASSVGSGSGELFF. Variable domain in full (rest from reference TRBV9 and TRBJ2-2): DSGVTQTPKHLITATGQRVTLRCSPRSGDLSVYWYQQSLDQGLQFLIQYYNGEERAKGNILERFSAQQFPDLHSELNLSSLELGDSALYFCASSVGSGSGELFFGEGSRLTVL.

The genes are TRBV29-1 and TRBJ2-3; D unclear. V was pared by 7 bases and J by 5 bases, with 7 bases between. This CDR3 spans 10 amino acids. Germline-derived CDR1 and CDR2 are SQVTM and ANQGSEA. CDR3 DNA sequence: TGCAGCGCGAGACAAGATACGCAGTATTTT. Protein product: CSARQDTQYF.

This clone appeared a single time. The chain carries TRBV7-8 and TRBJ2-5; 8 bases align to TRBD1. The ends lost 5 bases at V and 4 bases at J; junction bases unmatched: 9. The length of the CDR3 is 15 residues. Germline lookup yields CDR1 SGHVS and CDR2 FQNEAQ. In DNA, the CDR3 is TGTGCCAGCAGCCGAGGGCGGACAGGGACAGAGACCCAGTACTTC. Protein: CASSRGRTGTETQYF. The variable domain in full, with the rest retrieved from reference TRBV7-8 and TRBJ2-5, is GAGVSQSPRYKVAKRGQDVALRCDPISGHVSLFWYQQALGQGPEFLTYFQNEAQLDKSGLPSDRFFAERPEGSVSTLKIQRTQQEDSAVYLCASSRGRTGTETQYFGPGTRLLVL.

The chain joins TRBV7-2 to TRBJ2-1; 9 bases align to TRBD2. The V gene's germline CDR1 is SGHTA and CDR2 FQGNSA. This CDR3 is 16 amino acids long. The J segment lost 3 bases and the V segment lost 1 base, leaving 4 bases of the junction unmatched. The CDR3 reads CASSLVAGAIYNEQFF. The CDR3 DNA follows: TGTGCCAGCAGCTTAGTAGCGGGGGCCATCTACAATGAGCAGTTCTTC.

The rearrangement links TRBV6-5 to TRBJ1-2, with 9 bases matching TRBD1. The junction had 2 bases not matched to a gene; V was cut back by 0 bases and J by 3 bases. Germline assignment: CDR1 MNHEY and CDR2 SVGAGI. The CDR3 has 15 residues. CDR3 amino acids: CASSYSTGGDYGYTF. CDR3 coding DNA: TGTGCCAGCAGTTACTCGACAGGGGGGGACTATGGCTACACCTTC.

This clone was picked up one time. The V and J genes are TRBV12-5 and TRBJ1-4; weak D call: TRBD1 (5 bases). Germline loops: CDR1 LGHNT, CDR2 FRNRAP. The germline V and J ends were trimmed by 1 base and 6 bases, with 9 bases remaining between them. This CDR3 has 14 residues. CDR3 coding DNA: TGTGCTAGTGGTTTGGGTTTAGGGGATGAAAAACTGTTTTTT. It yields the protein CASGLGLGDEKLFF.

The chain employs TRBV19 and TRBJ1-5; TRBD1 is a possible D gene (6 bases). The germline V and J ends were trimmed by 3 bases and 6 bases, with 18 bases remaining between them. Germline loops: CDR1 LNHDA, CDR2 SQIVND (reference sequence). This CDR3 is 16 amino acids long. The CDR3 protein is CASSMDPRGRSQPQHF. CDR3 DNA sequence: TGTGCCAGTAGTATGGATCCCAGGGGCCGGAGTCAGCCCCAGCATTTT.

V gene TRBV12-3 or TRBV12-4 combines with J gene TRBJ2-5; tentative D call: TRBD1 (5 bases). The CDR3 length is 12 residues. V lost 7 bases, J lost 7 bases, and 13 bases lay in between. DNA of the CDR3: TGTGCCAGCACCTTTGGTAGGGGGACCCAGTACTTC. It yields the protein CASTFGRGTQYF.

The table lists this clone with a few counts. The chain has TRBV10-1 and TRBJ1-1; TRBD1 agrees at 10 bases. V lost 5 bases and J lost 2; bases outside the gene matches: 2. The germline V gene has CDR1 WNHNN and CDR2 SYGVQD (reference sequence). The CDR3 covers 14 residues. The CDR3 DNA sequence: TGCGCCAGCAGTTGGGACAGGGGAAACACTGAAGCTTTCTTT. As protein: CASSWDRGNTEAFF.

The V call is TRBV27, the J call TRBJ2-3, with 11 nucleotides matching TRBD2. The length of the CDR3 is 18 residues. From germline, CDR1 is MNHEY and CDR2 SMNVEV (reference sequence). The V gene end was trimmed by 2 bases and the J gene end by 2 bases; junction bases not matched to a gene: 9. CDR3 sequence (DNA): TGTGCCAGCAGTTTACCACGTACTAGCGGGGGACCCACAGATACGCAGTATTTT. This translates into CASSLPRTSGGPTDTQYF.

The CDR3 reads CASSLKREANYGYTF. DNA of the CDR3: TGTGCCAGCAGTTTAAAGAGGGAAGCTAACTATGGCTACACCTTC. V gene TRBV27 combines with J gene TRBJ1-2; no clear D gene. V was pared by 2 bases and J by 0 bases, with 10 bases between. The germline gives CDR1 MNHEY, CDR2 SMNVEV (reference sequence). This CDR3 contains 15 residues.

This clone has only one observation. The V call is TRBV5-6, the J call TRBJ2-7, with 7 bases identical to TRBD2. The trim removed 2 bases at V and 0 bases at J, leaving 8 bases unmatched. Germline CDR1 reads SGHDT; CDR2 reads YYEEEE. This CDR3 comprises 16 residues. The CDR3 loop is CASSFLGTTSSYEQYF. The CDR3 region has the DNA TGTGCCAGCAGCTTTCTAGGGACTACTAGCTCCTACGAGCAGTACTTC. Full variable domain (missing parts from reference TRBV5-6 and TRBJ2-7): DAGVTQSPTHLIKTRGQQVTLRCSPKSGHDTVSWYQQALGQGPQFIFQYYEEEERQRGNFPDRFSGHQFPNYSSELNVNALLLGDSALYLCASSFLGTTSSYEQYFGPGTRLTVT.

The CDR3 region has the DNA TGTGCCAGCAGCGTTGGTACAGGGTATAACAAAAACATTCAGTACTTC. This sequence encodes CASSVGTGYNKNIQYF. The chain recombines TRBV9 with TRBJ2-4, with D tentatively TRBD1 (6 bases). The V and J ends lost 2 bases and 3 bases respectively, with 15 bases between them. The germline CDR1 and CDR2 sequences are SGDLS and YYNGEE. The CDR3 totals 16 residues.